These 32 T cell receptor beta chains were sequenced from one sample in a study of blood T cells in healthy people across ages. Through a sample-barcoded 5' primer and a J-beta primer mix, a second PCR was run for about 6 to 12 cycles. Via MiXCR, TCRdb re-called the 5' RACE reads, giving one row per CDR3 protein. Of hundreds of thousands of distinct CDR3 sequences listed, 21% were seen once; the top ten hold about 3.6%. The sample comprised blood. Every receptor here comes from a man between 70 and 80 years old in good health.

The chain employs TRBV4-3 and TRBJ2-5, with D maybe TRBD1 (6 bases). Germline V CDR1 and CDR2: LGHNA, YSLEER. V gave up 2 bases and J gave up 5 bases, with 12 bases separating them. The CDR3 has 14 residues. CDR3 residues: CASSQSGAHETQYF. The CDR3 bases are TGCGCCAGCAGCCAATCAGGGGCGCACGAGACCCAGTACTTC.

In regard to this clonotype: One junction end disagrees with the germline gene, perhaps due to a read error. J is TRBJ2-5 and V is TRBV20-1; D perhaps matches TRBD1 (6 bases). Germline V gene sequence: CDR1 DFQATT, CDR2 SNEGSKA (reference sequence). CDR3 length: 16 residues. For the CDR3, the DNA is TGCAGTGCTAGAGGGGGGTGGGGGCCCCCTCACCGCGCACCGTTCTTC. It is translated as CSARGGWGPPHRAPFF.

The table lists this clonotype with many counts. This chain connects TRBV28 to TRBJ2-5; 12 bases are a match to TRBD2. There are 17 residues in the CDR3. Germline loops: CDR1 MDHEN, CDR2 SYDVKM. V was clipped by 5 bases and J by 1 base; unmatched bases: 8. CDR3 nucleotides: TGTGCCAGCAGTAAGACTAGCGGGAGTGGATTCCAAGAGACCCAGTACTTC. Protein product: CASSKTSGSGFQETQYF.

This clonotype was seen a handful of times. The chain joins TRBV29-1 to TRBJ2-3, with 13 bases lining up with TRBD2. The junction had 1 base not matched to a gene; V was cut back by 6 bases and J by 4 bases. Germline V CDR1 and CDR2: SQVTM, ANQGSEA. This CDR3 is built from 13 residues. In DNA form, the CDR3 reads TGCAGCGTAACTAGCGGGAGGGCAGATACGCAGTATTTT. It yields the protein CSVTSGRADTQYF.

The rearrangement links TRBV6-5 to TRBJ2-5, with D maybe TRBD1 (6 bases). The length of the CDR3 is 13 residues. Trimming pared 6 bases from V and 0 bases from J, leaving 8 bases between. Per the germline V gene, CDR1 is MNHEY and CDR2 is SVGAGI. The CDR3 is CASRPGDQETQYF. CDR3 bases: TGTGCCAGCAGGCCAGGGGACCAAGAGACCCAGTACTTC.

This clonotype was counted at least ten times. DNA for the CDR3: TGTGCCAGCGGGCCGGGGACAAGCGTCGCATGGCCCCAGCATTTT. Translation gives CASGPGTSVAWPQHF. The chain couples TRBV28 to TRBJ1-5; TRBD1 might be the D (6 bases). This CDR3 contains 15 residues. The germline V and J ends were trimmed by 8 bases and 9 bases, with 23 bases remaining between them. Germline lookup yields CDR1 MDHEN and CDR2 SYDVKM.

CDR3 DNA: TGTGCCAGCAGCGCCGGCAGTGATAGCAATCAGCCCCAGCATTTT. Protein sequence: CASSAGSDSNQPQHF. The chain carries TRBV12-3 or TRBV12-4 and TRBJ1-5; D is undetermined. V lost 6 bases and J lost 0, with 12 bases in between. The CDR3 is 15 residues long.

This clonotype was counted many times. The CDR3 is CASSKAGGGAGNEQFF. DNA for the CDR3: TGTGCCAGCAGCAAAGCGGGAGGGGGCGCGGGCAATGAGCAGTTCTTC. This sequence joins TRBV21-1 and TRBJ2-1; TRBD1 reflects the table's D call only, with no check against the DNA. TRBV21-1 is marked as a pseudogene. The CDR3 spans 16 residues.

This clonotype was seen a handful of times. V usage is TRBV12-3 or TRBV12-4 and J usage is TRBJ2-5; 14 bases are shared with TRBD2. This CDR3 comprises 16 residues. V trimming: 6 bases; J trimming: 5 bases; junction bases outside the gene matches: 8. This chain's CDR3 is CASSYLGLAGGETQYF. In DNA, the CDR3 is TGTGCCAGCAGCTACCTCGGACTAGCGGGAGGCGAGACCCAGTACTTC.

The V gene is TRBV27, the J gene TRBJ1-1, with unresolved D. V gave up 5 bases and J gave up 4 bases, with 14 bases separating them. This CDR3 is 14 amino acids long. Germline lookup yields CDR1 MNHEY and CDR2 SMNVEV (reference sequence). CDR3 coding DNA: TGTGCCAGCAGTATGGACCCCTGGGTCACTGAAGCTTTCTTT. Its translation is CASSMDPWVTEAFF.

Here the CDR3 DNA reads TGTGCCAGCGGGGTTGGGACTAGCGGGAGAGGGGGTGAGCAGTTCTTC. Protein: CASGVGTSGRGGEQFF. The chain carries TRBV12-3 or TRBV12-4 and TRBJ2-5, with 14 positions matching TRBD2. With the DNA end fitting TRBJ2-1 better, the J assignment may be wrong. The CDR3 is 16 amino acids.

This clonotype appeared a few times. V is TRBV4-1 and J is TRBJ2-5; no definite D call. The DNA end lines up better with TRBJ2-7; the J call may be wrong. Germline loops: CDR1 MGHRA, CDR2 YSYEKL. There are 15 residues in the CDR3. The CDR3 DNA reads TGCGCCAGCAGCCCCCGCACGGAAACCACCTACGAGCAGTACTTC. Translation gives CASSPRTETTYEQYF.

This clonotype was observed a few times. At one of its ends the junction is not consistent with the germline gene, which may arise from a read error. The rearrangement joins TRBV6-1 to TRBJ2-5; 10 bases fit TRBD2. The germline gives CDR1 MNHNS, CDR2 SASEGT. The CDR3 extends over 18 amino acids. This CDR3 is CACSEARWRTSGQETQYF. The DNA for the CDR3 is TGTGCCTGCAGTGAAGCGAGGTGGAGGACTAGCGGACAAGAGACCCAGTACTTC.

The chain carries TRBV20-1 and TRBJ2-1, with 11 nucleotides matching TRBD2. The CDR3 loop spans 14 amino acids. CDR1 DFQATT and CDR2 SNEGSKA come from the germline V gene (reference sequence). Unmatched junction bases numbered 7, after V lost 5 bases and J lost 7 bases. This CDR3 is CSAATSGRSNEQFF. The CDR3 DNA follows: TGCAGTGCTGCCACTAGCGGGAGAAGTAATGAGCAGTTCTTC.

This chain connects TRBV20-1 to TRBJ2-7; 9 bases line up with TRBD2. Trimming took 6 bases from V and 7 from J; bases not matched to a gene: 16. The CDR3 runs to 15 residues. CDR1 and CDR2 from the germline V gene are DFQATT and SNEGSKA (reference sequence). The CDR3 reads CSASSGTSLRYEQYF. The CDR3 DNA sequence: TGCAGTGCCTCCTCCGGGACTAGCCTAAGATATGAGCAGTACTTC.

V gene TRBV7-2 combines with J gene TRBJ1-2, with D unresolved. The CDR3 has 15 amino acids. V was cut by 5 bases and J by 2 bases, with 15 bases left in between. Germline V gene sequence: CDR1 SGHTA, CDR2 FQGNSA. Written as DNA, the CDR3 is TGTGCCAGCAGCCGTGGTTTACAGCCCAACTATGGCTACACCTTC. It is translated as CASSRGLQPNYGYTF.

The chain is built from TRBV20-1 and TRBJ1-4; D is ambiguous. Germline CDR1 is DFQATT and CDR2 is SNEGSKA (reference sequence). The CDR3 consists of 13 residues. Between the trimmed V and J ends, which lost 3 bases and 3 bases, there was a span of 8 bases. CDR3 DNA: TGCAGTGCTAGTTGGGGAGCTAATGAAAAACTGTTTTTT. It specifies CSASWGANEKLFF.

The rearrangement links TRBV3-1 to TRBJ1-2; 8 nucleotides agree with TRBD1. Germline CDR1 LGHDT, CDR2 YNNKEL (reference sequence). The J segment lost 1 base and the V segment lost 4 bases, leaving 8 bases of the junction unmatched. This CDR3 contains 16 residues. The CDR3 nucleotides are TGTGCCAGCAGCCCCTGGGACAGGACCATTAACTATGGCTACACCTTC. This translates into CASSPWDRTINYGYTF.

This clonotype was seen repeatedly, ten times or more. V usage is TRBV6-2 or TRBV6-3 and J usage is TRBJ2-1; D unclear. The germline gives CDR1 MNHEY, CDR2 SVGEGT. The CDR3 length is 12 residues. V was clipped by 6 bases and J by 6 bases, with 9 bases between them. This chain's CDR3 is CASRTLGNEQFF. DNA of the CDR3: TGTGCCAGCAGGACCCTCGGCAATGAGCAGTTCTTC.

CDR3 sequence (DNA): TGTGCCAGCAAATTACGGGACAGGGGGCTAACGAACACCGGGGAGCTGTTTTTT. Amino acids: CASKLRDRGLTNTGELFF. The chain joins TRBV7-9 to TRBJ2-2, with 12 bases matching TRBD1. The V gene end was trimmed by 7 bases and the J gene end by 0 bases; junction bases not matched to a gene: 9. The CDR3 loop spans 18 amino acids. The V gene's germline CDR1 is SEHNR and CDR2 FQNEAQ (reference sequence).

V is TRBV6-2 or TRBV6-3 and J is TRBJ1-1; D unclear. The ends were cut back, 1 base at V and 4 bases at J, with 16 bases in the middle. The CDR3 extends over 16 amino acids. Germline V gene lookup returns CDR1 MNHEY and CDR2 SVGEGT. CDR3 nucleotides: TGTGCCAGCAGTTACTATAGGGCCAAGTCGGGCACTGAAGCTTTCTTT. Translated, it gives CASSYYRAKSGTEAFF.

This chain uses TRBV20-1 with TRBJ2-5; D gene uncertain. The CDR3 totals 13 residues. The ends were cut back, 0 bases at V and 5 bases at J, with 10 bases in the middle. The V gene's germline CDR1 is DFQATT and CDR2 SNEGSKA (reference sequence). The CDR3 DNA follows: TGCAGTGCTAGAGATCCCCAAGGGGAGACCCAGTACTTC. It yields the protein CSARDPQGETQYF.

V and J are TRBV2 and TRBJ2-5, with D perhaps matching TRBD2 (5 bases). Matching the DNA end better, TRBJ2-1 makes the J call doubtful. In germline, CDR1 is SNHLY, CDR2 FYNNEI. The CDR3 is 12 residues long. CDR3 sequence reads: CASSDYGDEQFF. The CDR3 bases are TGTGCCAGCAGTGACTACGGGGATGAGCAGTTCTTC.

The rearrangement links TRBV29-1 to TRBJ2-5; D may be TRBD1 or TRBD2 (6 bases each). The DNA matches TRBJ2-1 better at its end, which makes the J call doubtful. CDR1 and CDR2 from the germline V gene are SQVTM and ANQGSEA. The CDR3 has 10 amino acids. The CDR3 nucleotides are TGCAGCGTTGAATGGGGGGCTCAGTTCTTC. As protein: CSVEWGAQFF.

This clonotype was recorded many times. The rearrangement joins TRBV25-1 to TRBJ2-7, with TRBD2 matching over 13 bases. V lost 3 bases and J lost 2; bases outside the gene matches: 7. The CDR3 is 17 amino acids. In germline, CDR1 is MGHDK, CDR2 SYGVNS. The CDR3 is CASSDLGLAGSAYEQYF. CDR3 coding DNA: TGTGCCAGCAGTGACTTGGGACTAGCGGGAAGTGCCTACGAGCAGTACTTC.

This clonotype was seen a handful of times. This chain links TRBV29-1 with TRBJ2-1; D is unresolved. The germline CDR1 and CDR2 sequences are SQVTM and ANQGSEA. V was cut by 3 bases and J by 0 bases, with 6 bases left in between. The CDR3 contains 13 residues. The DNA for the CDR3 is TGCAGCGTTGACCGTGGCTCCTACAATGAGCAGTTCTTC. Protein sequence: CSVDRGSYNEQFF.

The chain has TRBV12-3 or TRBV12-4 and TRBJ2-5; 8 positions match TRBD2. This CDR3 is built from 15 residues. The V gene end was trimmed by 8 bases and the J gene end by 5 bases; junction bases not matched to a gene: 13. The DNA of the CDR3 is TGTGCCAGCGGGCCGGGACTAGTGGGGTCGGAGACCCAGTACTTC. It codes for CASGPGLVGSETQYF.

The table lists this clonotype with a few counts. The gene calls are TRBV6-5 and TRBJ1-4, with TRBD1 matching over 9 bases. There are 16 residues in the CDR3. The V gene end was trimmed by 2 bases and the J gene end by 6 bases; junction bases not matched to a gene: 7. Germline CDR1 is MNHEY and CDR2 is SVGAGI. The CDR3 region is CASSYDRDRVDEKLFF. The CDR3 DNA reads as TGTGCCAGCAGTTACGATCGGGACAGGGTCGATGAAAAACTGTTTTTT.

The chain carries TRBV5-4 and TRBJ1-6; 8 nucleotides agree with TRBD1. The CDR3 spans 16 residues. Germline loops: CDR1 SGHNT, CDR2 YYREEE (reference sequence). Trimming at V came to 0 bases and at J to 8 bases, leaving 7 bases not matched to a gene. The CDR3 DNA reads TGTGCCAGCAGCTTGGCTCCCAGGGGGCGCGATTCACCCCTCCACTTT. Translation gives CASSLAPRGRDSPLHF. The complete variable domain, with remaining parts taken from reference TRBV5-4 and TRBJ1-6, reads ETGVTQSPTHLIKTRGQQVTLRCSSQSGHNTVSWYQQALGQGPQFIFQYYREEENGRGNFPPRFSGLQFPNYSSELNVNALELDDSALYLCASSLAPRGRDSPLHFGNGTRLTVT.

The V call is TRBV11-2, the J call TRBJ2-1, with a possible D match to TRBD2 (6 bases). The CDR3 consists of 13 residues. Germline CDR1 and CDR2: SGHAT and FQNNGV. Trimming took off 5 bases at V and 5 bases at J, with 10 bases between the two ends. CDR3: CASSGRSNNEQFF. CDR3 nucleotides: TGTGCCAGCAGCGGGAGGAGCAACAATGAGCAGTTCTTC.

V is TRBV10-3 and J is TRBJ2-1; 10 nucleotides agree with TRBD1. Trimming cost V 5 bases and J 12 bases; bases outside gene matches: 13. The CDR3 consists of 15 residues. The V gene's germline CDR1 is ENHRY and CDR2 SYGVKD. In nucleotides, the CDR3 is TGTGCCATCAGTAGGTCCGGGACAGGGGAAGGAGGGCAGTTCTTC. Protein: CAISRSGTGEGGQFF.

This clonotype was counted a few times. V usage is TRBV6-6 and J usage is TRBJ1-4, with D perhaps TRBD1 (6 bases). CDR1 is MNHNY, CDR2 SVGAGI, per germline (reference sequence). V was pared by 6 bases and J by 14 bases, with 16 bases between. The CDR3 is 12 residues long. The CDR3 DNA is TGTGCCAGCAGCCCACAGGACAGTCCGCTGTTTTTT. Amino acids: CASSPQDSPLFF.